The entry that follows covers one TCR beta chain sequence. The authors reverse transcribed 0.5 to 1 ug RNA with random hexamers. The authors amplified TCR beta CDR3 across 54 Vbeta and 13 Jbeta using immunoSEQ multiplex PCR. MiXCR, run by TCRdb on the immunoSEQ multiplex PCR reads, gives a single entry per CDR3 protein. The sample holds some 300,000 distinct CDR3 sequences, 75% to 90% seen once. These data originate in a study of CD8 T cells in Susac syndrome. Germline V gene sequence: CDR1 SGHTA, CDR2 FQGNSA. V was pared by 5 bases and J by 3 bases, with 10 bases of the junction left unmatched. This CDR3 is 17 amino acids long. The CD8+ and CD4+ T cells were negatively isolated, with the TEMRA cells enriched by FACS.

Sequencing was carried out using CD8+ T cells from PBMCs. This TCR was sampled from a human donor with multiple sclerosis. The rearrangement links TRBV7-2 to TRBJ2-3; 11 bases match TRBD2. CDR3 sequence (DNA): TGTGCCAGCAGCCAAACTCCGGGACTAGCGGCTACAGATACGCAGTATTTT. Protein sequence: CASSQTPGLAATDTQYF.